This T cell receptor (beta chain) was profiled in a study of blood T cell repertoires in COVID-19. As processed by the authors: It was from reference gene primer amplification that nucleated cell counts were estimated. Assay: immunoSEQ multiplex PCR; the TCRdb copy retains only in-frame clones and omits some. V, J and clone size reflect that table, while D and trimming were determined from the DNA. This sample has roughly 240,000 clones, with roughly 80% found just once. Sequenced sample: peripheral blood. This clonotype was obtained from a man in his 60s who had recovered from COVID-19.

For the CDR3, the DNA is TGTGCCAGCAGCCTTCGTGAGTATGGCTACACCTTC. Its protein product is CASSLREYGYTF. J is TRBJ1-2 and V is TRBV3-1 (or the pseudogene TRBV3-2); D not certain. The germline V and J ends were trimmed by 4 bases and 5 bases, with 8 bases remaining between them. CDR1 is LGHDT, CDR2 YNNKEL, per germline (reference sequence). This CDR3 contains 12 residues.